These T cell receptor beta chains were read from a single sample in a study of molecular identifiers for immune sequencing clone quantification. One entry per CDR3 protein, called by TCRdb with MiXCR from the PCR reads. This sample carries about half a million distinct CDR3 sequences, roughly a fifth of them seen once, and the ten largest clones take 0.84%. What was sequenced was naive CD8+ T cells from blood, with Jurkat cell RNA spiked in. The receptors shown here come from a human donor in good health. Some libraries in this study had Jurkat cell RNA spiked in. Both conserved end residues are part of each CDR3.

V	CDR3
TRBV5-4	CASSSGLETDTQYF
TRBV9	CASSVDGLASYEQYF
TRBV15	CATSQDRGVTDTQYF
TRBV4-3	CASSQESGTSTDTQYF
TRBV19	CAGSRDRYQPQHF
TRBV3-1	CASSQDSDREKGTEAFF
TRBV9	CASSVFGGETQYF
TRBV30	CAWSPSDNEQFF
TRBV20-1	CSAGTGSYEQYF
TRBV20-1	CSANVGRGTEETQYF
TRBV28	CASSAWTVLNYGYTF
TRBV6-5	CASSYGHNTGELFF
TRBV5-6	CASSRAGQGDHNEQFF
TRBV7-9	CASSSMTSYPYNEQFF
TRBV29-1	CSVGASIGTDTQYF